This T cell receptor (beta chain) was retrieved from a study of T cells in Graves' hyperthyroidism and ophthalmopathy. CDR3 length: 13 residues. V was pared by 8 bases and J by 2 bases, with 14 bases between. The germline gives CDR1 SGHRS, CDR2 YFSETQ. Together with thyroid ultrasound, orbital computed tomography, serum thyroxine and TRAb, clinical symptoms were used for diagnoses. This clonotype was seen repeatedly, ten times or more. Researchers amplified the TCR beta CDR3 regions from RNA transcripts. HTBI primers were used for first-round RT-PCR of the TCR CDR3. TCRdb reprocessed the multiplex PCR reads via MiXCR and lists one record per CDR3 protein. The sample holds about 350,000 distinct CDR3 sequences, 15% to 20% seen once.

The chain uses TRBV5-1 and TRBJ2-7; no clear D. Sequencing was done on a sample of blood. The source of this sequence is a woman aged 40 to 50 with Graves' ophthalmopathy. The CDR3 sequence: CASRLGITYEQYF. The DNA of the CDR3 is TGCGCCAGTCGCCTGGGAATCACCTACGAGCAGTACTTC.